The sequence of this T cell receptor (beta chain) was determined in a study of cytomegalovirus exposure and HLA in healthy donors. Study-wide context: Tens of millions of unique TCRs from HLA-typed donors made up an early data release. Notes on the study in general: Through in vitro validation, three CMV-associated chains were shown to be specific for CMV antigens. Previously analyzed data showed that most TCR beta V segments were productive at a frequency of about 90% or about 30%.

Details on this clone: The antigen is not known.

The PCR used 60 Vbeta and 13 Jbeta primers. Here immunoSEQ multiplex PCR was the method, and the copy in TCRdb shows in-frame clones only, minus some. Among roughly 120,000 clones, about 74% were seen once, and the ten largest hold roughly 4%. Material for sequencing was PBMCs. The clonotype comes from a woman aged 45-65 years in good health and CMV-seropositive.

CDR3 nucleotides: TGTGCCAGCAGCTCGGGGACACCCTTCTACTACGAGCAGTACTTC. It encodes CASSSGTPFYYEQYF. This chain links TRBV9 with TRBJ2-7, with D perhaps matching TRBD1 (6 bases). Trimming stripped 4 bases from V and 3 bases from J, with 17 bases between. The CDR3 has 15 residues. Germline assignment: CDR1 SGDLS and CDR2 YYNGEE.